The clone carrying this T cell receptor (beta chain) was counted a few times. Next came a second PCR, run for roughly 7 to 12 cycles, which used a sample-barcoded 5' primer along with a J-beta primer mix. Through a template-switch adaptor with 12 random nucleotides, each cDNA molecule received a tag. TCRdb reprocessed the 5' RACE reads with MiXCR, giving one entry per CDR3 protein. The repertoire consists of approximately 670,000 distinct CDR3 sequences, with 40% to 45% occurring once and the leading ten covering approximately 31%. No fewer than 6.5 million PBMCs went into each sample. The sample originates from a study of blood T cells in healthy people across ages. CDR1 is DFQATT, CDR2 SNEGSKA, per germline (reference sequence). CDR3 length: 14 residues. V shed 6 bases and J 5 bases; nucleotides not matched to a gene: 5.

The chain links TRBV20-1 to TRBJ2-1, with TRBD2 identical over 12 bases. This TCR derives from a man older than 75 in good health. Sequencing used blood. CDR3 sequence reads: CSALTSGSHNEQFF. CDR3 coding DNA: TGCAGTGCCCTGACTAGCGGGAGCCACAATGAGCAGTTCTTC.